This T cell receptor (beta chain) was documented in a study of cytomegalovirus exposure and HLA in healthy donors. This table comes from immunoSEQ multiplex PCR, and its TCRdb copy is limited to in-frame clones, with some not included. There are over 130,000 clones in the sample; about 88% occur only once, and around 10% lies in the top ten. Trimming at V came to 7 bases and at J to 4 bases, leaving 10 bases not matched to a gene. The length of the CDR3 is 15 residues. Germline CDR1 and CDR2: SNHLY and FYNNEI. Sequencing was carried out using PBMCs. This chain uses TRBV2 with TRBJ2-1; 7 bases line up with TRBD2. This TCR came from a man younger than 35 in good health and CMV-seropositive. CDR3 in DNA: TGTGCCAGCAATGGGCGGGAGCATGGGTACAATGAGCAGTTCTTC. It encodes CASNGREHGYNEQFF.